This is a list of T cell receptor beta chains from one sample in a study of blood T cells in healthy people across ages. In TCRdb, the 5' RACE reads were re-called with MiXCR into one record per CDR3 protein. The profile shows about a million distinct CDR3 sequences, roughly half of them singletons. The sample taken for sequencing was blood. The receptor set was obtained from a woman in her sixties or seventies in good health. CDR3s include the opening cysteine and the closing phenylalanine or tryptophan. A D gene is named only where the DNA matches it firmly. Size is stated for part of the rows, as once, few or many counts, or as a class when the clone is expanded.

CDR3 protein	CDR3 DNA	V gene	clone size	D gene	J gene
CASSFRLTTSNTQYF	TGTGCCAGCAGCTTCAGGCTGACAACCTCAAATACGCAGTATTTT	TRBV5-6	-	-	TRBJ2-3
CAWSLRGAKNIQYF	TGTGCCTGGAGTTTGAGGGGGGCCAAAAACATTCAGTACTTC	TRBV30	few	-	TRBJ2-4
CSVEDFDMRETQYF	TGCAGCGTTGAAGATTTCGACATGAGAGAGACCCAGTACTTC	TRBV29-1	-	-	TRBJ2-5
CSARVGGGGSNQPQHF	TGCAGTGCTAGAGTAGGAGGGGGCGGTAGCAATCAGCCCCAGCATTTT	TRBV20-1	-	TRBD1	TRBJ1-5
CATSRDRQATNEKLFF	TGTGCCACCAGCAGAGATCGGCAGGCAACTAATGAAAAACTGTTTTTT	TRBV15	-	-	TRBJ1-4
CASSGGGRRETQYF	TGTGCCAGCAGCGGGGGGGGGCGGAGAGAGACCCAGTACTTC	TRBV5-5	-	-	TRBJ2-5
CASSVQGADYGYTF	TGTGCCAGCAGCGTACAGGGGGCGGACTATGGCTACACCTTC	TRBV9	few	TRBD1	TRBJ1-2
CSAEKRGFQETQYF	TGCAGCGCCGAAAAGCGGGGCTTCCAAGAGACCCAGTACTTC	TRBV20-1	-	TRBD2	TRBJ2-5
CASSRDSSHLTGELFF	TGTGCCAGCAGCCGAGACTCTTCTCACCTCACCGGGGAGCTGTTTTTT	TRBV14	-	-	TRBJ2-2
CASSYSQVTGNEQFF	TGTGCCAGCAGTTACTCGCAGGTAACGGGGAATGAGCAGTTCTTC	TRBV6-5	-	-	TRBJ2-1
CASSFGGIYNEQYF	TGTGCCAGCAGTTTCGGAGGGATTTACAATGAGCAGTACTTC	TRBV27	-	-	TRBJ2-5
CASSARGTARSSYEQYF	TGTGCCAGTAGTGCCCGTGGGACAGCCCGGAGCTCCTACGAGCAGTACTTC	TRBV19	-	TRBD1	TRBJ2-7
CSASWDGNQPQHF	TGCAGTGCCTCGTGGGACGGCAATCAGCCCCAGCATTTT	TRBV20-1	once	-	TRBJ1-5
CASSLERADTQYF	TGCGCCAGCAGCTTGGAGAGAGCAGATACGCAGTATTTT	TRBV5-1	few	-	TRBJ2-3
CSASSRTASSYEQYF	TGCAGTGCTAGCTCCAGGACTGCCAGCTCCTACGAGCAGTACTTC	TRBV20-1	once	-	TRBJ2-7
CASSPIVGGLQETQYF	TGTGCCAGCAGCCCTATCGTGGGGGGCTTACAAGAGACCCAGTACTTC	TRBV28	few	-	TRBJ2-5
CAIRSGTHNEQFF	TGTGCCATCAGATCCGGGACGCACAATGAGCAGTTCTTC	TRBV10-3	few	-	TRBJ2-1
CASSLPTIGETQYF	TGTGCCAGCTCCCTCCCGACTATTGGAGAGACCCAGTACTTC	TRBV18	few	-	TRBJ2-5
CSVEKQQETQYF	TGCAGCGTTGAAAAGCAGCAAGAGACCCAGTACTTC	TRBV29-1	few	-	TRBJ2-5
CASSQDRQMSYEQYF	TGTGCCAGCAGCCAAGATCGGCAGATGAGCTACGAGCAGTACTTC	TRBV14	-	-	TRBJ2-7
CASSTRGDSGANVLTF	TGTGCCAGCAGCACCCGGGGCGACTCTGGGGCCAACGTCCTGACTTTC	TRBV5-4	once	-	TRBJ2-6
CASSRPGQGNYEQYF	TGCGCCAGCAGCCGCCCCGGACAGGGGAACTACGAGCAGTACTTC	TRBV5-1	few	TRBD1	TRBJ2-7
CASSQGILADTQYF	TGTGCCAGCAGTCAAGGGATCTTGGCAGATACGCAGTATTTT	TRBV6-1	few	-	TRBJ2-3
CATSTNTGELFF	TGTGCCACCAGCACAAACACCGGGGAGCTGTTTTTT	TRBV15	-	-	TRBJ2-2
CASSFRTAPNEQFF	TGTGCCAGCAGTTTCAGGACAGCTCCCAATGAGCAGTTCTTC	TRBV28	few	-	TRBJ2-1
CASSLRVVSYEQYF	TGCGCCAGCAGCCTCAGGGTAGTCTCCTACGAGCAGTACTTC	TRBV5-1	-	-	TRBJ2-7
CASSQVRVGSYEQYF	TGTGCCAGCAGCCAAGTAAGGGTTGGGTCCTACGAGCAGTACTTC	TRBV3-1	once	-	TRBJ2-7
CATSRDPDSYSEQYF	TGTGCCACCAGCAGAGATCCGGATAGTTATAGTGAGCAGTACTTC	TRBV15	-	-	TRBJ2-7
CASRRDFPYEQYF	TGTGCCAGCAGGCGGGACTTCCCCTACGAGCAGTACTTC	TRBV12-3/TRBV12-4	-	-	TRBJ2-7
CAVSSLETQYF	TGTGCCGTCTCATCCCTGGAGACCCAGTACTTC	TRBV12-3/TRBV12-4	few	-	TRBJ2-5
CASSLSAIYGYTF	TGTGCCAGCAGTTTATCTGCTATCTATGGCTACACCTTC	TRBV27	few	-	TRBJ1-2
CASGDSGRKNTDTQYF	TGTGCCAGCGGCGATAGCGGGAGGAAGAACACAGATACGCAGTATTTT	TRBV11-1	few	TRBD2	TRBJ2-3
CASCLAGGLSTDTQYF	TGTGCCAGCTGCCTAGCGGGGGGGCTTTCGACAGATACGCAGTATTTT	TRBV6-1	-	TRBD2	TRBJ2-3